What follows are 16 T cell receptor beta chains derived from one specimen sequenced in a study of T cell responses to AZD1222 COVID-19 vaccine (dated by TCRdb to the early 2020s). Libraries were built with the immunoSEQ multiplex PCR assay. Drawn from immuneACCESS, this table holds only the in-frame rearrangements with V and J called that TCRdb kept. Clones are partly lost; checked studies trace under half to an unresolved V gene and leave the rest unexplained. The sample yields 100,000 to 150,000 clones; approximately 89% were counted once. The ten largest clones take up about 9.4% of the sample. The sample's time point label, in plain terms: baseline before first vaccination. The material sequenced was peripheral blood, taken on day 0 of AZD1222 vaccination. The origin of the receptors is an adult in good health.

The genes are TRBV7-3 and TRBJ2-3, with D hard to call. The germline gives CDR1 SGHTA, CDR2 FQGTGA. CDR3 size: 13 residues. V was pared by 5 bases and J by 1 base, with 7 bases between. The chain's CDR3 is CASSVGGTDTQYF. The CDR3 coding sequence is TGTGCCAGCAGCGTTGGAGGCACAGATACGCAGTATTTT.

The genes are TRBV5-1 and TRBJ2-2, with TRBD2 matching 9 bases. CDR1 is SGHRS and CDR2 is YFSETQ in the germline V gene. J was trimmed by 6 bases and V by 3 bases; bases with no gene match: 9. The CDR3 extends over 16 amino acids. Written as DNA, the CDR3 is TGCGCCAGCAGCTGGGCGGGAGGGCCGGCGGCCGGGGAGCTGTTTTTT. This encodes CASSWAGGPAAGELFF.

The chain combines TRBV6-5 with TRBJ1-1, with TRBD1 as a possible D gene (6 bases). Germline loops: CDR1 MNHEY, CDR2 SVGAGI. The CDR3 is 15 amino acids. V was trimmed by 2 bases and J by 0 bases, leaving 10 bases between them. CDR3: CASSYRTDMNTEAFF. CDR3 in DNA: TGTGCCAGCAGTTACCGGACAGACATGAACACTGAAGCTTTCTTT.

V gene TRBV20-1 combines with J gene TRBJ2-7; either TRBD1 or TRBD2 may supply D (6 bases each). The CDR3 has 15 residues. From germline, CDR1 is DFQATT and CDR2 SNEGSKA (reference sequence). V lost 3 bases, J lost 2 bases, and 17 bases lay in between. The CDR3 DNA sequence: TGCAGTGCTAGTTCCTTAGGAGGGGGAACCTACGAGCAGTACTTC. Protein sequence: CSASSLGGGTYEQYF.

The rearrangement joins TRBV19 to TRBJ1-6; TRBD1 agrees at 7 bases. V lost 1 base and J lost 4; bases outside the gene matches: 1. The CDR3 is 15 residues long. Germline V gene data show CDR1 as LNHDA and CDR2 as SQIVND (reference sequence). The CDR3: CASSIGGQYNSPLHF. CDR3 sequence (DNA): TGTGCCAGTAGTATAGGGGGACAGTATAATTCACCCCTCCACTTT.

This clone showed up just once. The chain couples TRBV6-5 to TRBJ2-7; 7 bases line up with TRBD1. The V gene's germline CDR1 is MNHEY and CDR2 SVGAGI. CDR3 length: 15 residues. V lost 3 bases to trimming and J lost 5 bases; unmatched junction nucleotides: 10. The CDR3 DNA reads TGTGCCAGCAGTTATAGGGGGCTTACAGGGGACGAGCAGTACTTC. It yields the protein CASSYRGLTGDEQYF.

This chain joins TRBV27 and TRBJ2-5, with D unresolved. This CDR3 is built from 13 residues. The ends were cut back, 3 bases at V and 3 bases at J, with 8 bases in the middle. The germline CDR1 and CDR2 sequences are MNHEY and SMNVEV (reference sequence). As DNA, the CDR3 is TGTGCCAGCAGTTTCGGCGGAAAAGAGACCCAGTACTTC. Its protein product is CASSFGGKETQYF.

CDR3 residues: CASSLGTGAHTQYF. CDR3 DNA: TGTGCCAGCAGCTTAGGGACAGGGGCACATACGCAGTATTTT. The chain employs TRBV11-3 and TRBJ2-3; 9 bases align to TRBD1. Germline V gene data show CDR1 as SGHNT and CDR2 as YENEEA. The CDR3 covers 14 residues. V lost 1 base and J lost 7; bases outside the gene matches: 3.

This clone was seen more than once but under ten times. The chain couples TRBV13 to TRBJ1-1, with D maybe TRBD1 (6 bases). CDR1 and CDR2 from the germline V gene are PRHDT and FYEKMQ (reference sequence). The CDR3 is made up of 15 amino acids. Deletions cut 2 bases from V and 5 bases from J, with 15 bases between. CDR3 loop: CASSLPQGRGTEAFF. The CDR3 DNA is TGTGCCAGCAGCTTACCTCAGGGGAGGGGAACTGAAGCTTTCTTT.

This chain links TRBV5-6 with TRBJ2-5; 7 bases are shared with TRBD1. This CDR3 region has 14 residues. From germline, CDR1 is SGHDT and CDR2 YYEEEE. After removal of 4 bases from V and 2 bases from J, the junction contained 5 bases not matched to a gene. In DNA form, the CDR3 reads TGTGCCAGCAGCGGTCCGGGACAGCAAGAGACCCAGTACTTC. It encodes CASSGPGQQETQYF.

The chain joins TRBV7-6 to TRBJ2-3; TRBD1 or TRBD2 may be the D gene (6 bases each). V was clipped by 5 bases and J by 0 bases, with 12 bases between them. CDR1 SGHVS and CDR2 FNYEAQ come from the germline V gene. There are 15 residues in the CDR3. CDR3 amino acids: CASSTTGTSTDTQYF. CDR3 nucleotides: TGTGCCAGCAGCACCACAGGGACTAGCACAGATACGCAGTATTTT.

As for this clone: Other DNA sequences in this specimen translate into the identical CDR3. The J gene is TRBJ1-3, the V gene TRBV27; TRBD1 aligns across 8 bases. Germline trimming cut 6 bases from V and 2 bases from J; bases unmatched to any gene: 6. The CDR3 totals 15 residues. Per the germline V gene, CDR1 is MNHEY and CDR2 is SMNVEV (reference sequence). The CDR3 DNA sequence: TGTGCCAGCAGCGTGCAGGGGGCGGCTGGAAACACCATATATTTT. Its protein is CASSVQGAAGNTIYF.

The gene calls are TRBV7-2 and TRBJ2-7; tentatively, D is TRBD2 (5 bases). Germline assignment: CDR1 SGHTA and CDR2 FQGNSA. The CDR3 consists of 16 residues. Deletions cut 3 bases from V and 4 bases from J, with 19 bases between. CDR3 DNA: TGTGCCAGCAGCTTGGGAAGGGCCCCTACGGGGTACGAGCAGTACTTC. Translation gives CASSLGRAPTGYEQYF.

The genes are TRBV30 and TRBJ1-2; D ambiguous. Between the trimmed V and J ends, which lost 8 bases and 0 bases, there was a span of 13 bases. The CDR3 has 13 residues. Per the germline V gene, CDR1 is GTSNPN and CDR2 is SVGIG (reference sequence). This CDR3 reads CAQSRGANYGYTF. The CDR3 region has the DNA TGTGCCCAAAGTCGGGGAGCTAACTATGGCTACACCTTC.

This clone has only a few counts. The V call is TRBV2, the J call TRBJ1-1; no reliable D call. The CDR3 covers 19 residues. Trimming took 6 bases from V and 1 from J, leaving 27 bases between them. Germline CDR1 and CDR2: SNHLY and FYNNEI. CDR3 sequence: CASRPPFARRSTPNTEAFF. DNA of the CDR3: TGTGCCAGCAGACCCCCTTTCGCCAGGAGATCTACCCCGAACACTGAAGCTTTCTTT.

This chain connects TRBV5-1 to TRBJ2-2; TRBD2 matches 12 bases. Germline V gives CDR1 SGHRS, CDR2 YFSETQ. Trimming cost V 4 bases and J 3 bases; bases outside gene matches: 4. The CDR3 contains 16 residues. The CDR3 DNA sequence: TGCGCCAGCAGCCCGACTAGCGGGAGTGACACCGGGGAGCTGTTTTTT. This gives the protein CASSPTSGSDTGELFF.